A selection of T cell receptor beta chains follows, all from one sample in a study of tumor-infiltrating lymphocytes in primary liver carcinoma. Each CDR3 protein gets one entry after TCRdb re-called the multiplex PCR reads with MiXCR. The sample consists of 180,000 or so distinct CDR3 sequences, over 50% of them appearing once. The sequenced sample consisted of peripheral blood. These receptors were collected from a middle-aged man with primary liver carcinoma and hepatitis B virus infection. Each CDR3 is given without its conserved first and last residue. Only some rows state a clone size, as once, few, many or a class for expanded clones.

>TRBJ1-1|TRBV5-1|few
ASSLAEGRNTEAF
>TRBJ2-7|TRBV4-1|-
ASSLPRRADEQY
>TRBJ2-7|TRBV11-2|-
ASSLTDRVYEHY
>TRBJ1-2|TRBV14|-
ASRQEFTGQGYT
>TRBJ1-4|TRBV5-1|-
ASSLARQGYNEKLF
>TRBJ1-1|TRBV12-3/TRBV12-4|-
ASSRPGQGNTEAF
>TRBJ2-7|TRBV6-5|once
ASMKDWSSYEQY
>TRBJ2-5|TRBV6-6|-
ASSYRAVGQGETQY
>TRBJ2-7|TRBV7-3|-
ASSLMSGDYEQY
>TRBJ2-3|TRBV29-1|-
SVAVGADTQY
>TRBJ2-1|TRBV6-5|-
ASSYTSGSIGEQF
>TRBJ2-5|TRBV4-1|many
ASSQDMLAETQY
>TRBJ1-4|TRBV4-2|once
ASGEGTGDEELF
>TRBJ2-5|TRBV12-3/TRBV12-4|-
ASSLKRLAGTAGVQETQY
>TRBJ2-3|TRBV4-1|once
ASSQAPLSTDTQY
>TRBJ2-1|TRBV4-1|many
ASTRWETDNEQF
>TRBJ2-2|TRBV29-1|-
SVTRGPPGELF
>TRBJ1-3|TRBV6-6|-
ASMLNSGNTIY
>TRBJ2-5|TRBV11-1|-
VSSWRTGGGTQY